This T cell receptor beta chain appears in the sequencing data of a study of CD8+ T cells in alopecia areata. Sequencing relied on a cDNA template that was reverse transcribed from extracted RNA. Only in-frame clones appear in the TCRdb table, and some are missing; sequencing was by immunoSEQ multiplex PCR. There are more than 150,000 clones in the sample; about 50% occur only once, and approximately 19% lies in the top ten. The TCR originated in a human donor with alopecia areata. The source material was CD8+ T cells sorted from blood, sampled at week 0.

CDR3 nucleotides: TGTGCCAGCAGCCCGCGAAGCACTAGCGGGGACAATGAGCAGTTCTTC. The encoded protein is CASSPRSTSGDNEQFF. The chain is built from TRBV4-2 and TRBJ2-1; TRBD2 matches 10 bases. V was pared by 4 bases and J by 5 bases, with 8 bases of the junction left unmatched. The CDR3 loop spans 16 amino acids. Germline V CDR1 and CDR2: LGHNA, YNFKEQ.